This record looks at one T cell receptor beta chain sequence and its context. The data stem from a study of shared clonotypes between healthy human individuals. Using approximately 190 ng DNA, about 30,000 T cell genomes, the sorted-subset replicate PCRs were run. The data were produced by immunoSEQ multiplex PCR, yet TCRdb's version contains in-frame clones alone and is incomplete. The table shows 2 million to 2.5 million clones, with 85% to 95% occurring only once. Material: naive CD4+ T cells from PBMCs. Regarding subset: CD45RA+ positively selected. The sequence derives from a man aged 18 to 29 in good health. Some clones in this sample may be carry-over from other donors' samples.

The CDR3 nucleotides read TGTGCCAGTAGTATAGGACCTCGGGCGGGAGTCTATTACGAGCAGTACTTC. Amino acids: CASSIGPRAGVYYEQYF. The V gene is TRBV19, the J gene TRBJ2-7, with 7 positions matching TRBD2. J was trimmed by 4 bases and V by 1 base; bases with no gene match: 13. Looked up from germline, CDR1 is LNHDA and CDR2 is SQIVND (reference sequence). This CDR3 has 17 residues. Full variable domain (remainder filled in from reference TRBV19 and TRBJ2-7): DGGITQSPKYLFRKEGQNVTLSCEQNLNHDAMYWYRQDPGQGLRLIYYSQIVNDFQKGDIAEGYSVSREKKESFPLTVTSAQKNPTAFYLCASSIGPRAGVYYEQYFGPGTRLTVT.